This T cell receptor beta chain was documented in a study of human T cells and chemical hapten exposure. Time point meaning: patch test 2, 6 weeks after DPC sensitization. The treatment here: therapeutic diphenylcyclopropenone sensitization with weekly scalp DPC. Alopecia patients deemed DPC-suitable, aged 18 to 70, excluding pregnancy. In TCRdb, the RACE reads were re-called with MiXCR into one record per CDR3 protein. This table holds about 100,000 distinct CDR3 sequences, more than 9.5% found once. This clonotype was seen repeatedly, ten times or more. The CDR3 covers 16 residues. J gave up 0 bases and V 6 bases, and 7 bases lay outside the gene matches.

The specimen comprised whole blood, sampled in connection with sensitization to the hapten diphenylcyclopropenone (DPC). This TCR derives from a woman aged 40 to 55 with alopecia areata. Some clones in this sample may be carry-over from other donors' samples. This chain uses TRBV12-3 or TRBV12-4 with TRBJ2-3, with 9 positions matching TRBD2. The CDR3 reads CASRPLSGGSTDTQYF. The CDR3 nucleotides read TGTGCCAGCAGACCTCTTAGCGGGGGTAGCACAGATACGCAGTATTTT.